The 13 T cell receptor beta chains below come from one sample, sequenced in a study of cytomegalovirus exposure and HLA in healthy donors (dated by TCRdb to about 2017). The library relied on the immunoSEQ multiplex PCR assay. The multiplex PCR relied on a mix of 60 forward primers for TCR Vbeta segments and 13 reverse primers for TCR Jbeta segments. This immuneACCESS table, as held by TCRdb, lists in-frame sequences with V and J called but not all clones. Of the missing ones, under half trace to an unresolved V gene in checked studies; the others have no known cause. The sample table lists more than 80,000 clones, roughly four fifths of them with a count of one. The ten largest clones add up to 7% to 10% of the sample. Sequenced input: PBMCs. The receptors originated from a human donor in good health.

This chain joins TRBV30 and TRBJ1-1, with D perhaps TRBD1 (5 bases). CDR1 is GTSNPN and CDR2 is SVGIG in the germline V gene (reference sequence). The V end was cut by 0 bases, the J end by 3 bases, with 14 bases between. The CDR3 has 15 amino acids. The CDR3 is CAWSVRQGVYTEAFF. The CDR3, as DNA: TGTGCCTGGAGTGTGCGGCAGGGCGTTTACACTGAAGCTTTCTTT.

With respect to this clone: Different DNA sequences within this sample yield the same CDR3. This chain links TRBV4-1 with TRBJ1-1; D is undetermined. Germline V lookup: CDR1 MGHRA, CDR2 YSYEKL. This CDR3 spans 15 amino acids. Trimming pared 0 bases from V and 1 base from J, leaving 9 bases between. This CDR3 reads CASSQDGRPNTEAFF. Here the CDR3 DNA reads TGCGCCAGCAGCCAAGATGGCAGGCCGAACACTGAAGCTTTCTTT.

This rearrangement joins TRBV5-1 to TRBJ2-2; TRBD2 agrees at 11 bases. In germline, CDR1 is SGHRS, CDR2 YFSETQ. V dropped 4 bases and J dropped 2; count of bases not matched to a gene: 4. The CDR3 totals 16 residues. CDR3 bases: TGCGCCAGCAGCACCCTAGCGGGGGGTAACACCGGGGAGCTGTTTTTT. It yields the protein CASSTLAGGNTGELFF.

This chain joins TRBV19 and TRBJ2-3; D is unclear. V lost 5 bases and J lost 0, with 12 bases in between. The CDR3 runs to 15 residues. Germline V gene lookup returns CDR1 LNHDA and CDR2 SQIVND (reference sequence). DNA for the CDR3: TGTGCCAGTAGTCCCAAGACATCTAGCACAGATACGCAGTATTTT. This codes for CASSPKTSSTDTQYF.

This clone was picked up one time. This sequence joins TRBV21-1 and TRBJ2-6; TRBD1, the D gene given by the table, was not confirmed from the DNA. TRBV21-1 is annotated as a pseudogene. The CDR3 contains 17 residues. The CDR3 loop is CASSNPHRTSGANVLTF. The CDR3 DNA reads TGTGCCAGCAGCAACCCCCACAGGACCTCTGGGGCCAACGTCCTGACTTTC.

The J gene is TRBJ2-7, the V gene TRBV2; 7 nucleotides align to TRBD2. J was trimmed by 7 bases and V by 1 base; bases with no gene match: 10. The CDR3 covers 15 residues. From germline, CDR1 is SNHLY and CDR2 FYNNEI. The CDR3 spells CASSEDRGSLKEQYF. Written as DNA, the CDR3 is TGTGCCAGCAGTGAAGATCGCGGGAGTCTGAAGGAGCAGTACTTC. Full variable domain (outside the CDR3, taken from reference TRBV2 and TRBJ2-7): EPEVTQTPSHQVTQMGQEVILRCVPISNHLYFYWYRQILGQKVEFLVSFYNNEISEKSEIFDDQFSVERPDGSNFTLKIRSTKLEDSAMYFCASSEDRGSLKEQYFGPGTRLTVT.

The chain has TRBV4-2 and TRBJ2-3, with 9 bases aligning to TRBD2. There are 16 residues in the CDR3. Germline CDR1 is LGHNA and CDR2 is YNFKEQ. Trimming took 2 bases from V and 2 from J; bases not matched to a gene: 5. Here the CDR3 DNA reads TGTGCCAGCAGCCAACCCCGCGGGGGGGTCACAGATACGCAGTATTTT. Protein sequence: CASSQPRGGVTDTQYF.

V and J are TRBV9 and TRBJ2-5; TRBD2 aligns across 12 bases. With the DNA end fitting TRBJ2-7 better, the J assignment may be wrong. The CDR3 runs 17 residues. Germline CDR1 reads SGDLS; CDR2 reads YYNGEE. This chain's CDR3 is CASSTSSGGAYSYEQYF. The CDR3 bases are TGTGCCAGCAGCACATCTAGCGGGGGGGCGTACTCCTACGAGCAGTACTTC.

In this sample, this clone turned up once. Other nucleotide sequences from this sample produce the same CDR3. The chain has TRBV7-9 and TRBJ1-1; no definite D call. The CDR3 contains 14 residues. Germline-derived CDR1 and CDR2 are SEHNR and FQNEAQ (reference sequence). V gave up 3 bases and J gave up 8 bases, with 16 bases separating them. The CDR3 loop reads CASSLGSGWAEAFF. The CDR3 bases are TGTGCCAGCAGCTTGGGGAGCGGCTGGGCCGAAGCTTTCTTT. Together with reference TRBV7-9 and TRBJ1-1, the CDR3 gives the full variable domain: DTGVSQNPRHKITKRGQNVTFRCDPISEHNRLYWYRQTLGQGPEFLTYFQNEAQLEKSRLLSDRFSAERPKGSFSTLEIQRTEQGDSAMYLCASSLGSGWAEAFFGQGTRLTVV.

V usage is TRBV5-8 and J usage is TRBJ1-2; tentatively, D is TRBD1 (6 bases). Deletions cut 1 base from V and 12 bases from J, with 10 bases between. Germline lookup yields CDR1 SGHTS and CDR2 YDEGEE. This CDR3 is built from 11 residues. This CDR3 is CASSLTGLNTF. DNA for the CDR3: TGTGCCAGCAGCTTGACAGGGCTCAACACCTTC. Together with reference TRBV5-8 and TRBJ1-2, the CDR3 gives the full variable domain: EAGVTQSPTHLIKTRGQQATLRCSPISGHTSVYWYQQALGLGLQFLLWYDEGEERNRGNFPPRFSGRQFPNYSSELNVNALELEDSALYLCASSLTGLNTFGSGTRLTVV.

V usage is TRBV10-3 and J usage is TRBJ1-1; 7 nucleotides match TRBD1. This CDR3 region has 13 residues. With 6 bases clipped from V and 7 bases from J, the junction kept 8 bases outside the gene matches. The germline V gene encodes CDR1 ENHRY and CDR2 SYGVKD. This CDR3 is CAIRPGGSGEAFF. The CDR3 DNA is TGTGCCATCAGGCCAGGGGGTAGCGGTGAAGCTTTCTTT.

This clone was seen a handful of times. This chain uses TRBV7-6 with TRBJ2-2, with 7 bases matching TRBD1. With 6 bases clipped from V and 1 base from J, the junction kept 2 bases outside the gene matches. The CDR3 covers 14 residues. CDR1 and CDR2 from the germline V gene are SGHVS and FNYEAQ. The CDR3: CASRGTENTGELFF. The CDR3 DNA sequence: TGTGCCAGCAGAGGGACAGAGAACACCGGGGAGCTGTTTTTT.

The chain couples TRBV7-9 to TRBJ2-7; TRBD1 agrees at 11 bases. CDR1 is SEHNR, CDR2 FQNEAQ, per germline (reference sequence). V lost 4 bases to trimming and J lost 2 bases; unmatched junction nucleotides: 16. The CDR3 has 19 residues. This CDR3 is CASSSPDRGRASDPYEQYF. CDR3 nucleotides: TGTGCCAGCAGCTCCCCGGACAGGGGGCGAGCGTCTGACCCCTACGAGCAGTACTTC.